These 29 T cell receptor beta chains came from one sample sequenced in a study of CD8+ T cells in alopecia areata. It was cDNA, reverse transcribed from extracted RNA, that served as the sequencing template. Generated by immunoSEQ multiplex PCR, the TCRdb table keeps only in-frame clones and is missing some. The table has tens of thousands of clones, 44% seen once. The specimen was NKG2D-low CD8+ T cells sorted from blood. These TCRs come from a human donor with alopecia areata.

The V call is TRBV4-1, the J call TRBJ2-5; D perhaps matches TRBD1 (5 bases). Trimming took off 1 base at V and 3 bases at J, with 9 bases between the two ends. The CDR3 is made up of 14 amino acids. CDR1 is MGHRA, CDR2 YSYEKL, per germline. CDR3 coding DNA: TGCGCCAGCAGCCAAGTCTTCAGGGAAGAGACCCAGTACTTC. Its translation is CASSQVFREETQYF.

V is TRBV4-3 and J is TRBJ2-5; D may correspond to TRBD1 or TRBD2 (5 bases each). The CDR3 runs to 13 residues. Germline assignment: CDR1 LGHNA and CDR2 YSLEER. Trimming pared 3 bases from V and 4 bases from J, leaving 9 bases between. CDR3 amino acids: CASSQGVAETQYF. The CDR3 nucleotides read TGCGCCAGCAGCCAGGGGGTGGCAGAGACCCAGTACTTC.

This clone was seen a few times. This sequence joins TRBV10-3 and TRBJ1-1; D unclear. This CDR3 has 15 amino acids. Germline V CDR1 and CDR2: ENHRY, SYGVKD. V dropped 7 bases and J dropped 1 base, with 16 bases sitting between them. CDR3: CAITESQSSNTEAFF. The CDR3 coding sequence is TGTGCCATCACCGAGTCCCAATCCTCGAACACTGAAGCTTTCTTT.

This clone occurred a few times. At one end the junction does not follow the germline gene, possibly because of a read error. This sequence joins TRBV9 and TRBJ1-1, with D unclear. The V gene's germline CDR1 is SGDLS and CDR2 YYNGEE. The CDR3 covers 10 residues. CDR3: CASSGSGVLF. The CDR3 region has the DNA TGTGCCAGCAGCGGCAGTGGGGTCCTCTTT.

Points on this clone: A junction end diverges from the germline sequence, so it may reflect a read error. The chain links TRBV13 to TRBJ1-5; D is ambiguous. The length of the CDR3 is 16 residues. Per germline, CDR1 PRHDT and CDR2 FYEKMQ (reference sequence). The CDR3 protein is CASSLGSLGGNQPQHF. CDR3 coding DNA: TGTGCCAGCAGCCTAGGGTCGTTGGGAGGCAATCAGCCCCAGCATTTT. Based on the CDR3 plus reference TRBV13 and TRBJ1-5, the full variable domain is AAGVIQSPRHLIKEKRETATLKCYPIPRHDTVYWYQQGPGQDPQFLISFYEKMQSDKGSIPDRFSAQQFSDYHSELNMSSLELGDSALYFCASSLGSLGGNQPQHFGDGTRLSIL.

This clone showed up just a few times. The chain couples TRBV27 to TRBJ2-2; D is undetermined. Trimming shortened V by 0 bases and J by 5 bases, and 10 bases separated the two germline ends. The CDR3 spans 15 residues. Germline CDR1 and CDR2: MNHEY and SMNVEV (reference sequence). DNA for the CDR3: TGTGCCAGCAGTTTATCAATCGGGTTTACCGGGGAGCTGTTTTTT. Residues: CASSLSIGFTGELFF.

Ten or more counts support this clone. This chain uses TRBV14 with TRBJ2-7; D possibly corresponds to TRBD1 (6 bases). Germline V gene data show CDR1 as SGHDN and CDR2 as FVKESK. V was pared by 2 bases and J by 3 bases, with 11 bases between. This CDR3 has 14 amino acids. This CDR3 is CASSQFSGVYEQYF. The DNA of the CDR3 is TGTGCCAGCAGCCAATTTTCAGGGGTCTACGAGCAGTACTTC.

V usage is TRBV9 and J usage is TRBJ2-7, with a possible D match to TRBD2 (6 bases). CDR3 size: 15 residues. V was shortened by 0 bases and J by 2 bases, with 12 bases between the two germline ends. Germline CDR1 and CDR2: SGDLS and YYNGEE. The DNA for the CDR3 is TGTGCCAGCAGCGTAGAAGGAGGGAGGACCTACGAGCAGTACTTC. The encoded protein is CASSVEGGRTYEQYF.

CDR3 bases: TGTGCCAGCAGCGTAGCGACGGAGCAGTTCTTC. Translated, it gives CASSVATEQFF. This chain joins TRBV9 and TRBJ2-1; D ambiguous. From germline, CDR1 is SGDLS and CDR2 YYNGEE. The CDR3 extends over 11 amino acids. V dropped 0 bases and J dropped 10 bases, with 5 bases sitting between them. Combining the CDR3 with reference TRBV9 and TRBJ2-1 gives the whole variable domain DSGVTQTPKHLITATGQRVTLRCSPRSGDLSVYWYQQSLDQGLQFLIQYYNGEERAKGNILERFSAQQFPDLHSELNLSSLELGDSALYFCASSVATEQFFGPGTRLTVL.

This clone was detected many times. V gene TRBV2 combines with J gene TRBJ2-7; D call uncertain. Germline assignment: CDR1 SNHLY and CDR2 FYNNEI. Trimming cost V 2 bases and J 3 bases, with 11 bases left between them. The CDR3 has 14 amino acids. CDR3 sequence (DNA): TGTGCCAGCAGTGAACTCAACAGCTACTACGAGCAGTACTTC. This codes for CASSELNSYYEQYF.

This sequence joins TRBV15 and TRBJ1-1, with 7 bases fitting TRBD1. The germline gives CDR1 LNHNV, CDR2 YYDKDF (reference sequence). Trimming took 10 bases from V and 5 from J; bases not matched to a gene: 7. CDR3 size: 12 residues. CDR3 in amino acids: CAIQGDETEAFF. CDR3 nucleotide sequence: TGTGCCATCCAGGGGGACGAGACTGAAGCTTTCTTT.

The chain couples TRBV29-1 to TRBJ2-3; tentative D call: TRBD1 (6 bases). The germline V gene has CDR1 SQVTM and CDR2 ANQGSEA. The length of the CDR3 is 14 residues. DNA of the CDR3: TGCAGTGTACAGGGAGTTCTCTCCACAGATACGCAGTATTTT. It encodes CSVQGVLSTDTQYF.

CDR3 amino acids: CASSVDRGGTDTQYF. The CDR3 nucleotides read TGTGCCAGCAGTGTAGACAGGGGGGGCACAGATACGCAGTATTTT. The chain has TRBV2 and TRBJ2-3, with 9 nucleotides matching TRBD1. V was clipped by 4 bases and J by 1 base; unmatched bases: 3. CDR1 is SNHLY, CDR2 FYNNEI, per germline. The CDR3 totals 15 residues. The whole variable domain, filled in from reference TRBV2 and TRBJ2-3, reads EPEVTQTPSHQVTQMGQEVILRCVPISNHLYFYWYRQILGQKVEFLVSFYNNEISEKSEIFDDQFSVERPDGSNFTLKIRSTKLEDSAMYFCASSVDRGGTDTQYFGPGTRLTVL.

CDR3 sequence reads: CASSETGTARETQYF. The DNA for the CDR3 is TGTGCCAGCAGCGAAACCGGGACGGCGCGCGAGACCCAGTACTTC. The chain employs TRBV9 and TRBJ2-5; either TRBD1 or TRBD2 may supply D (5 bases each). Germline CDR1 reads SGDLS; CDR2 reads YYNGEE. The germline V and J ends were trimmed by 3 bases and 5 bases, with 17 bases remaining between them. The CDR3 runs 15 residues.

J is TRBJ2-7 and V is TRBV2, with 7 nucleotides matching TRBD1. J lost 3 bases, V lost 3 bases, and 5 bases had no gene match. The CDR3 runs 14 residues. Germline values: CDR1 SNHLY, CDR2 FYNNEI. CDR3 in amino acids: CASSEAGGIYEQYF. The CDR3, as DNA: TGTGCCAGCAGTGAGGCAGGGGGTATCTACGAGCAGTACTTC. The whole variable domain, filled in from reference TRBV2 and TRBJ2-7, reads EPEVTQTPSHQVTQMGQEVILRCVPISNHLYFYWYRQILGQKVEFLVSFYNNEISEKSEIFDDQFSVERPDGSNFTLKIRSTKLEDSAMYFCASSEAGGIYEQYFGPGTRLTVT.

The chain uses TRBV4-3 and TRBJ2-1, with TRBD2 as a possible D gene (7 bases). The ends were cut back, 1 base at V and 8 bases at J, with 15 bases in the middle. The V gene's germline CDR1 is LGHNA and CDR2 YSLEER. The CDR3 consists of 15 residues. CDR3 nucleotide sequence: TGCGCCAGCAGCCAAGGTGTGGGGGGGCGTGATGAGCAGTTCTTC. It yields the protein CASSQGVGGRDEQFF.

The chain carries TRBV7-9 and TRBJ2-1; the D is unclear. The germline V and J ends were trimmed by 6 bases and 0 bases, with 12 bases remaining between them. The CDR3 contains 15 residues. Germline CDR1 is SEHNR and CDR2 is FQNEAQ (reference sequence). CDR3 region: CASRPPGASYNEQFF. Written as DNA, the CDR3 is TGTGCCAGCAGACCACCGGGCGCCTCCTACAATGAGCAGTTCTTC.

In its sample, this clone was seen a few times. The rearrangement uses TRBV5-1 and TRBJ2-1, with 10 bases fitting TRBD2. The CDR3 runs 14 residues. V was pared by 3 bases and J by 8 bases, with 5 bases of the junction left unmatched. CDR1 SGHRS and CDR2 YFSETQ come from the germline V gene. CDR3 protein: CASSSGLAIDEQFF. CDR3 DNA sequence: TGCGCCAGCAGCTCGGGACTAGCGATCGATGAGCAGTTCTTC.

The rearrangement links TRBV29-1 to TRBJ2-1, with D perhaps matching TRBD1 (5 bases). The CDR3 covers 18 residues. V was clipped by 1 base and J by 6 bases, with 25 bases between them. The germline V gene has CDR1 SQVTM and CDR2 ANQGSEA. CDR3 sequence: CSVEALGASGGFGNEQFF. CDR3 DNA: TGCAGCGTTGAAGCCCTTGGGGCTAGTGGTGGCTTTGGCAATGAGCAGTTCTTC.

This clone has just a few counts. The V call is TRBV28, the J call TRBJ1-5; D is possibly TRBD1 (5 bases). The CDR3 is 15 residues long. With 6 bases removed from V and 2 bases from J, the gap between germline ends came to 14 bases. Germline V gene sequence: CDR1 MDHEN, CDR2 SYDVKM. The CDR3 DNA reads TGTGCCAGCAGAATCGGGGCCTGGGGCAATCAGCCCCAGCATTTT. It specifies CASRIGAWGNQPQHF.

The rearrangement links TRBV15 to TRBJ2-7; TRBD2 agrees at 12 bases. Germline CDR1 is LNHNV and CDR2 is YYDKDF (reference sequence). J was trimmed by 3 bases and V by 0 bases; bases with no gene match: 12. This CDR3 region has 19 residues. The CDR3 here is CATSRDSLALAGGSYEQYF. Written as DNA, the CDR3 is TGTGCCACCAGCAGAGATTCACTAGCCCTAGCGGGAGGGAGCTACGAGCAGTACTTC.

This chain's CDR3 is CASSPGTSGNTIYF. CDR3 bases: TGTGCCAGCAGCCCGGGGACATCTGGAAACACCATATATTTT. The V gene is TRBV7-9, the J gene TRBJ1-3; TRBD1 is a possible D gene (6 bases). Germline loops: CDR1 SEHNR, CDR2 FQNEAQ (reference sequence). This CDR3 contains 14 residues. V lost 5 bases and J 1 base, leaving 9 bases between the germline ends.

Worth noting for this clone: An end of the junction differs from the germline gene, which may be a read error. The chain is built from TRBV5-4 and TRBJ2-7; 9 positions match TRBD2. The CDR3 spans 15 residues. The V gene's germline CDR1 is SGHNT and CDR2 YYREEE (reference sequence). In nucleotides, the CDR3 is TGCGCCAGCAGCGCCCGACTAGCGGAGTCCTACGAGCAGTACTTC. It encodes CASSARLAESYEQYF.

The rearrangement uses TRBV27 and TRBJ2-1, with TRBD1 as a possible D gene (6 bases). Germline-derived CDR1 and CDR2 are MNHEY and SMNVEV (reference sequence). This CDR3 comprises 13 residues. Trimming stripped 6 bases from V and 9 bases from J, with 15 bases between. Here the CDR3 reads CASRTGWVGEQFF. As DNA, the CDR3 is TGTGCCAGCAGAACAGGGTGGGTGGGTGAGCAGTTCTTC.

This rearrangement joins TRBV5-6 to TRBJ1-1; TRBD1 matches 8 bases. The CDR3 has 17 residues. The germline CDR1 and CDR2 sequences are SGHDT and YYEEEE. The V and J ends lost 4 bases and 5 bases, in that order; junction bases with no gene match: 16. This CDR3 reads CASSPTGPGGLGTEAFF. The CDR3 coding sequence is TGTGCCAGCAGCCCGACCGGGCCAGGGGGCCTGGGGACTGAAGCTTTCTTT. Looking up the rest from reference TRBV5-6 and TRBJ1-1 gives the full variable domain: DAGVTQSPTHLIKTRGQQVTLRCSPKSGHDTVSWYQQALGQGPQFIFQYYEEEERQRGNFPDRFSGHQFPNYSSELNVNALLLGDSALYLCASSPTGPGGLGTEAFFGQGTRLTVV.

This clone was seen a few times. Other DNA sequences in the same sample also yield this CDR3. V gene TRBV7-2 combines with J gene TRBJ1-1; D not resolved. Germline values: CDR1 SGHTA, CDR2 FQGNSA. V lost 2 bases and J 8 bases, leaving 6 bases between the germline ends. The CDR3 has 11 residues. The DNA of the CDR3 is TGTGCCAGCAGCTTACGCACCGAAGCTTTCTTT. This translates into CASSLRTEAFF.

V gene TRBV6-1 combines with J gene TRBJ1-1, with 7 bases identical to TRBD1. Germline values: CDR1 MNHNS, CDR2 SASEGT. This CDR3 spans 14 amino acids. V lost 6 bases and J lost 3; bases outside the gene matches: 7. The CDR3 loop is CASSRGMEDTEAFF. CDR3 bases: TGTGCCAGCAGCAGGGGGATGGAGGACACTGAAGCTTTCTTT.

The V gene is TRBV2, the J gene TRBJ2-5, with no clear D. Trimming left V 0 bases short and J 1 base short, with 6 bases between. Germline V gene data show CDR1 as SNHLY and CDR2 as FYNNEI. This CDR3 is 14 amino acids long. The CDR3 loop is CASSEANSQETQYF. Here the CDR3 DNA reads TGTGCCAGCAGTGAAGCGAACAGCCAAGAGACCCAGTACTTC.

V gene TRBV30 combines with J gene TRBJ1-1; D not resolved. From germline, CDR1 is GTSNPN and CDR2 SVGIG (reference sequence). This CDR3 is built from 15 residues. Trimming pared 1 base from V and 3 bases from J, leaving 15 bases between. In DNA form, the CDR3 reads TGTGCCTGGAGTGAGGCCGTCACCGCTTACACTGAAGCTTTCTTT. Its protein product is CAWSEAVTAYTEAFF. The full variable domain, completed using reference TRBV30 and TRBJ1-1, is SQTIHQWPATLVQPVGSPLSLECTVEGTSNPNLYWYRQAAGRGLQLLFYSVGIGQISSEVPQNLSASRPQDRQFILSSKKLLLSDSGFYLCAWSEAVTAYTEAFFGQGTRLTVV.